These 30 T cell receptor beta chains originate from one sample sequenced in a study of blood T cell repertoires in COVID-19. TCRdb keeps only in-frame clones here, not all; method: immunoSEQ multiplex PCR. The sample holds about 180,000 clones; 80% to 90% are singletons and the top ten take approximately 2%. The specimen was peripheral blood. These receptors all come from a man in his late teens or twenties who had recovered from COVID-19.

This clone was seen once. The rearrangement links TRBV24-1 to TRBJ2-1; D unclear. The CDR3 runs to 12 residues. Germline values: CDR1 KGHDR, CDR2 SFDVKD. V was trimmed by 4 bases and J by 6 bases, leaving 6 bases between them. This chain's CDR3 is CATSEAPNEQFF. The DNA of the CDR3 is TGTGCCACCAGTGAAGCGCCCAATGAGCAGTTCTTC.

The chain combines TRBV28 with TRBJ1-1; 12 bases match TRBD1. Germline V gene lookup returns CDR1 MDHEN and CDR2 SYDVKM. The junction had 16 bases not matched to a gene; V was cut back by 8 bases and J by 6 bases. The CDR3 extends over 17 amino acids. CDR3 in DNA: TGTGCCAGCCCCCCAGGGGGACAGGGGGCCCCCCCCTCTGAAGCTTTCTTT. Its protein product is CASPPGGQGAPPSEAFF.

The CDR3 region is CASSVGADTEAFF. CDR3 bases: TGTGCCAGCAGCGTAGGAGCTGACACTGAAGCTTTCTTT. The genes are TRBV9 and TRBJ1-1; D gene unclear. CDR3 size: 13 residues. The germline V and J ends were trimmed by 0 bases and 3 bases, with 6 bases remaining between them. Germline CDR1 SGDLS, CDR2 YYNGEE.

J is TRBJ2-3 and V is TRBV7-9; perhaps TRBD2 as D (6 bases). Germline CDR1 is SEHNR and CDR2 is FQNEAQ (reference sequence). The germline V and J ends were trimmed by 3 bases and 2 bases, with 12 bases remaining between them. This CDR3 contains 15 residues. The CDR3 reads CASSFRRGNTDTQYF. CDR3 nucleotide sequence: TGTGCCAGCAGCTTTAGGCGGGGCAACACAGATACGCAGTATTTT.

The V and J genes are TRBV27 and TRBJ1-6, with 7 bases lining up with TRBD1. From germline, CDR1 is MNHEY and CDR2 SMNVEV (reference sequence). V lost 4 bases and J lost 4; bases outside the gene matches: 7. CDR3 length: 16 amino acids. The CDR3 bases are TGTGCCAGCAGTTCTTCCGGGACAGAATATAATTCACCCCTCCACTTT. Protein sequence: CASSSSGTEYNSPLHF.

V is TRBV7-8 and J is TRBJ2-3, with 7 bases fitting TRBD2. J gave up 3 bases and V 5 bases, and 5 bases lay outside the gene matches. Looked up from germline, CDR1 is SGHVS and CDR2 is FQNEAQ. This CDR3 region has 14 residues. CDR3 residues: CASSIRLATDTQYF. Written as DNA, the CDR3 is TGTGCCAGCAGCATCAGACTAGCAACAGATACGCAGTATTTT.

CDR3 sequence reads: CASSSLRRDRGRSYGYTF. As DNA, the CDR3 is TGTGCCAGCAGTTCGCTGCGCCGGGACAGGGGGCGCAGCTATGGCTACACCTTC. The chain employs TRBV27 and TRBJ1-2; 12 positions match TRBD1. V gave up 4 bases and J gave up 4 bases; unmatched junction bases: 13. Germline V gene data show CDR1 as MNHEY and CDR2 as SMNVEV (reference sequence). The CDR3 consists of 18 residues.

The rearrangement links TRBV7-2 to TRBJ1-1, with D tentatively TRBD1 (6 bases). Germline CDR1 is SGHTA and CDR2 is FQGNSA. CDR3 length: 15 residues. V was cut by 6 bases and J by 5 bases, with 19 bases left in between. This CDR3 reads CASRETGGGGTEAFF. The CDR3, as DNA: TGTGCCAGCAGGGAAACCGGGGGCGGGGGAACTGAAGCTTTCTTT.

This clone was picked up a small number of times. The chain has TRBV5-4 and TRBJ1-5, with D unresolved. Germline V gene sequence: CDR1 SGHNT, CDR2 YYREEE (reference sequence). The CDR3 consists of 13 residues. The V and J ends lost 0 bases and 5 bases respectively, with 6 bases between them. The CDR3 DNA is TGTGCCAGCAGCTTGGACAGTGATCAGCCCCAGCATTTT. Residues: CASSLDSDQPQHF.

This rearrangement joins TRBV14 to TRBJ1-1; TRBD1 might be the D (6 bases). CDR1 is SGHDN, CDR2 FVKESK, per germline. CDR3 length: 14 amino acids. The V end lost 8 bases, the J end lost 1 base, and 14 bases lay between the germline ends. This CDR3 reads CASAHRVTNTEAFF. CDR3 coding DNA: TGTGCCAGCGCGCACAGGGTGACGAACACTGAAGCTTTCTTT. The full variable domain, completed using reference TRBV14 and TRBJ1-1, is EAGVTQFPSHSVIEKGQTVTLRCDPISGHDNLYWYRRVMGKEIKFLLHFVKESKQDESGMPNNRFLAERTGGTYSTLKVQPAELEDSGVYFCASAHRVTNTEAFFGQGTRLTVV.

The chain carries TRBV28 and TRBJ1-5; possible D gene TRBD1, 5 bases. From germline, CDR1 is MDHEN and CDR2 SYDVKM. Trimming took 11 bases from V and 2 from J, leaving 13 bases between them. This CDR3 spans 13 amino acids. The CDR3 bases are TGTGCCGCGGGGGGGATCGGCAATCAGCCCCAGCATTTT. Its protein is CAAGGIGNQPQHF.

The chain is built from TRBV7-8 and TRBJ2-7; 8 bases are shared with TRBD1. With 3 bases clipped from V and 0 bases from J, the junction kept 4 bases outside the gene matches. The length of the CDR3 is 15 residues. CDR1 SGHVS and CDR2 FQNEAQ come from the germline V gene. CDR3 sequence: CASSFGDRSSYEQYF. The CDR3 DNA follows: TGTGCCAGCAGCTTTGGGGACAGGAGCTCCTACGAGCAGTACTTC.

The V and J genes are TRBV28 and TRBJ1-6; no clear D. CDR1 and CDR2 (germline): MDHEN, SYDVKM. This CDR3 contains 13 residues. V was shortened by 6 bases and J by 8 bases, with 11 bases between the two germline ends. CDR3 in amino acids: CASRWEGDSPLHF. In nucleotides, the CDR3 is TGTGCCAGCAGATGGGAGGGTGATTCACCCCTCCACTTT.

This clone appeared once. This chain connects TRBV10-2 to TRBJ2-1; D is possibly TRBD1 (6 bases). V lost 2 bases and J lost 4, with 12 bases in between. CDR1 is WSHSY, CDR2 SAAADI, per germline. The CDR3 contains 15 residues. CDR3 in DNA: TGCGCCAGCAGTGAGGAAAGGGACACTTACAATGAGCAGTTCTTC. It codes for CASSEERDTYNEQFF.

The chain has TRBV5-8 and TRBJ1-2; the D gene is possibly TRBD1 (5 bases). V dropped 1 base and J dropped 8 bases, with 15 bases sitting between them. The CDR3 covers 14 residues. Looked up from germline, CDR1 is SGHTS and CDR2 is YDEGEE. CDR3 nucleotides: TGTGCCAGCAGCTTGACAGGTCGAATGGAGGGCTACACCTTC. Translating gives CASSLTGRMEGYTF.

The genes are TRBV4-1 and TRBJ2-3; 8 bases agree with TRBD1. From germline, CDR1 is MGHRA and CDR2 YSYEKL. The CDR3 is 16 amino acids. The V and J ends lost 2 bases and 0 bases, in that order; junction bases with no gene match: 4. In nucleotides, the CDR3 is TGCGCCAGCAGCCAACCGAACAGGGGGAGCACAGATACGCAGTATTTT. Translation gives CASSQPNRGSTDTQYF.

The chain combines TRBV14 with TRBJ1-1; TRBD1 matches 8 bases. The length of the CDR3 is 15 residues. Germline V gene data show CDR1 as SGHDN and CDR2 as FVKESK. J was trimmed by 1 base and V by 4 bases; bases with no gene match: 5. The CDR3 here is CASSRNTGGNTEAFF. The CDR3 DNA is TGTGCCAGCAGCCGGAATACAGGGGGGAACACTGAAGCTTTCTTT.

This chain uses TRBV4-2 with TRBJ1-1, with 7 positions matching TRBD1. The CDR3 totals 14 residues. After removal of 1 base from V and 6 bases from J, the junction contained 5 bases not matched to a gene. Germline V gene sequence: CDR1 LGHNA, CDR2 YNFKEQ. This CDR3 is CASSQAGQRAEAFF. The CDR3 DNA reads as TGTGCCAGCAGCCAAGCGGGACAGAGGGCTGAAGCTTTCTTT.

V gene TRBV6-2 or TRBV6-3 combines with J gene TRBJ1-1; D remains unclear. The V and J ends lost 0 bases and 4 bases respectively, with 6 bases between them. The CDR3 sequence is 13 residues long. Germline-derived CDR1 and CDR2 are MNHEY and SVGEGT. CDR3 loop: CASSYSGLTEAFF. The CDR3 DNA follows: TGTGCCAGCAGTTACTCAGGACTCACTGAAGCTTTCTTT.

The rearrangement joins TRBV6-5 to TRBJ2-1; 8 positions match TRBD2. The germline CDR1 and CDR2 sequences are MNHEY and SVGAGI. The junction had 12 bases not matched to a gene; V was cut back by 5 bases and J by 9 bases. The CDR3 totals 15 residues. As DNA, the CDR3 is TGTGCCAGCAGTCCCGACTTGGCGGGAGGAGTTGAGCAGTTCTTC. This sequence encodes CASSPDLAGGVEQFF.

The V gene is TRBV5-1, the J gene TRBJ2-7, with TRBD2 matching 10 bases. J gave up 4 bases and V 0 bases, and 7 bases lay outside the gene matches. CDR1 is SGHRS and CDR2 is YFSETQ in the germline V gene. The CDR3 spans 16 residues. CDR3 amino acids: CASSLAGLAGDYEQYF. CDR3 nucleotides: TGCGCCAGCAGCTTGGCCGGGCTAGCGGGAGATTACGAGCAGTACTTC.

The chain carries TRBV4-3 and TRBJ2-1, with TRBD2 matching over 11 bases. Germline V lookup: CDR1 LGHNA, CDR2 YSLEER. The CDR3 spans 17 residues. Unmatched junction bases numbered 3, after V lost 1 base and J lost 1 base. The CDR3 coding sequence is TGCGCCAGCAGCCAAGTTCTAGCGGGAGGATCCTACAATGAGCAGTTCTTC. Translating it yields CASSQVLAGGSYNEQFF.

The chain is built from TRBV4-3 and TRBJ2-2, with D unresolved. The V end was cut by 1 base, the J end by 7 bases, with 4 bases between. The CDR3 sequence is 12 residues long. Per germline, CDR1 LGHNA and CDR2 YSLEER. The CDR3 reads CASSQGGGELFF. The CDR3 DNA follows: TGCGCCAGCAGCCAAGGAGGCGGGGAGCTGTTTTTT.

This clone was seen more than once but under ten times. The chain couples TRBV5-4 to TRBJ1-5, with D possibly TRBD1 on 6 matching bases. V dropped 5 bases and J dropped 4 bases, with 22 bases sitting between them. This CDR3 comprises 17 residues. The germline gives CDR1 SGHNT, CDR2 YYREEE (reference sequence). The CDR3 DNA is TGTGCCAGCAGTTCGGGGGGGGCAGGAGGAGAGAATCAGCCCCAGCATTTT. Amino acids: CASSSGGAGGENQPQHF.

The sample holds one count of this clone. The rearrangement links TRBV9 to TRBJ2-1; a weak D match, TRBD2 (6 bases). V lost 6 bases to trimming and J lost 7 bases, with 14 bases between them. CDR3 size: 13 residues. CDR1 SGDLS and CDR2 YYNGEE come from the germline V gene. The CDR3 loop reads CASTRLGRNEQFF. In DNA, the CDR3 is TGTGCCAGCACCCGACTAGGAAGAAATGAGCAGTTCTTC.

This sequence joins TRBV4-3 and TRBJ2-7, with 14 bases identical to TRBD2. The CDR3 consists of 18 residues. Per germline, CDR1 LGHNA and CDR2 YSLEER. J gave up 0 bases and V 5 bases, and 9 bases lay outside the gene matches. The CDR3 loop reads CASSKRLAGGTSSYEQYF. The CDR3 DNA reads TGCGCCAGCAGCAAGAGACTAGCGGGAGGGACCTCCTCCTACGAGCAGTACTTC.

This clone was counted a few times. V gene TRBV12-3 or TRBV12-4 combines with J gene TRBJ2-7; D gene unclear. V lost 3 bases and J lost 3, with 6 bases in between. The CDR3 extends over 12 amino acids. CDR3 loop: CASSLLGYEQYF. CDR3 bases: TGTGCCAGCAGTTTGCTCGGCTACGAGCAGTACTTC.

The rearrangement links TRBV5-6 to TRBJ2-3; 7 bases are shared with TRBD1. CDR1 is SGHDT and CDR2 is YYEEEE in the germline V gene. This CDR3 spans 14 amino acids. J lost 0 bases, V lost 7 bases, and 5 bases had no gene match. CDR3 in DNA: TGTGCCAGCGCGAGGGGGCTCAGCACAGATACGCAGTATTTT. Protein product: CASARGLSTDTQYF.

The rearrangement joins TRBV28 to TRBJ1-5, with a possible D match to TRBD1 (5 bases). The CDR3 runs to 15 residues. Germline V gene sequence: CDR1 MDHEN, CDR2 SYDVKM. Trimming removed 7 bases at V and 5 bases at J, with 18 bases between. The CDR3 DNA reads as TGTGCCAGCAAAACAGGCGACTTCAATTATCAGCCCCAGCATTTT. Protein: CASKTGDFNYQPQHF. Based on the CDR3 plus reference TRBV28 and TRBJ1-5, the full variable domain is DVKVTQSSRYLVKRTGEKVFLECVQDMDHENMFWYRQDPGLGLRLIYFSYDVKMKEKGDIPEGYSVSREKKERFSLILESASTNQTSMYLCASKTGDFNYQPQHFGDGTRLSIL.

The rearrangement joins TRBV4-3 to TRBJ2-1, with 10 bases lining up with TRBD2. CDR3 size: 18 residues. The junction had 7 bases not matched to a gene; V was cut back by 2 bases and J by 0 bases. The germline V gene has CDR1 LGHNA and CDR2 YSLEER. CDR3 region: CASSQTGIAGGSYNEQFF. CDR3 nucleotide sequence: TGCGCCAGCAGCCAAACAGGAATAGCGGGAGGCTCCTACAATGAGCAGTTCTTC.